This TCR beta chain was sequenced in a study of T cells in Graves' hyperthyroidism and ophthalmopathy. Study-wide findings and caveats: Ophthalmopathy prediction by the model preceded onset by a median approximately six months. Ophthalmopathy was told apart from stable hyperthyroidism by a 13 V-J model.

RNA transcripts gave rise to amplified TCR beta CDR3 regions. The study used the HTBI primer set for a first-round RT-PCR of the TCR CDR3. MiXCR was run by TCRdb on the multiplex PCR reads, yielding one entry per CDR3 protein. This table holds approximately 320,000 distinct CDR3 sequences, around a sixth found once. Trimming took off 6 bases at V and 10 bases at J, with 10 bases between the two ends. Germline V gene data show CDR1 as MNHNS and CDR2 as SASEGT. The length of the CDR3 is 11 residues. Hyperthyroidism was newly diagnosed in patients aged 18 to 65 (duration under 2 months). Turning to this clonotype: Antigen: not known.

The origin of this receptor is a man between 25 and 39 years old with Graves' hyperthyroidism. This rearrangement joins TRBV6-1 to TRBJ2-1; D ambiguous. Sequenced input: blood. The CDR3 DNA reads TGTGCCAGCAGACAAGTTTGGGAGCAGTTCTTC. Translating gives CASRQVWEQFF.